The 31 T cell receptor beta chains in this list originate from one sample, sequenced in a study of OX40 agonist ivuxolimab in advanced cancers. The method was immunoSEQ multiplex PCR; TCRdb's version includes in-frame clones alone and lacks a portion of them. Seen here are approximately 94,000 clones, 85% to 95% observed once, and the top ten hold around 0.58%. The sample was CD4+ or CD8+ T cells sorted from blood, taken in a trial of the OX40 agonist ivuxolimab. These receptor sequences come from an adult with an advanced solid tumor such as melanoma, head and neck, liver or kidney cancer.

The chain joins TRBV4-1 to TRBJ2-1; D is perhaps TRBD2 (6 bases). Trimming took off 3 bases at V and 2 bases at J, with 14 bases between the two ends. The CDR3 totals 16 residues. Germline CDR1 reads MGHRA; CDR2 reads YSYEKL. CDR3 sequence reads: CASSQEEGFTYNEQFF. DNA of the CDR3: TGCGCCAGCAGCCAGGAGGAGGGATTCACCTACAATGAGCAGTTCTTC.

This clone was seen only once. The CDR3 loop reads CASSSLGTSGRAGNEQFF. The CDR3 region has the DNA TGTGCCAGCAGTTCCCTCGGGACTAGCGGGAGGGCGGGGAATGAGCAGTTCTTC. V and J are TRBV28 and TRBJ2-1; 16 bases match TRBD2. The CDR3 is 18 amino acids. CDR1 is MDHEN and CDR2 is SYDVKM in the germline V gene. J was trimmed by 7 bases and V by 4 bases; bases with no gene match: 10.

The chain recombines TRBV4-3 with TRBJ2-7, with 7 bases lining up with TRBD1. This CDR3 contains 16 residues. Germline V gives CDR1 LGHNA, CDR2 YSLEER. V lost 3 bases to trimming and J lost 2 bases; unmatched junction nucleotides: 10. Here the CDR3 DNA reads TGCGCCAGCAGCCACAACTTTGACAGGGCCCCCTACGAGCAGTACTTC. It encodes CASSHNFDRAPYEQYF.

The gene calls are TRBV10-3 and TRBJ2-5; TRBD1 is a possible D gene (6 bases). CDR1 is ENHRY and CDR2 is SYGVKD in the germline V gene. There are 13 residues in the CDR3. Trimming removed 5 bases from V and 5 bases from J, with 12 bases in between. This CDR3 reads CAISTGLGETQYF. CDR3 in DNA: TGTGCCATCAGTACAGGGCTGGGGGAGACCCAGTACTTC.

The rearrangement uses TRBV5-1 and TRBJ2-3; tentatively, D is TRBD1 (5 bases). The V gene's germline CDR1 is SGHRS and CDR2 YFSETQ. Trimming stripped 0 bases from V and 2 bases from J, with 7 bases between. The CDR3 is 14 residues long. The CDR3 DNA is TGCGCCAGCAGCTTGGCAGGGAACACAGATACGCAGTATTTT. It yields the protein CASSLAGNTDTQYF. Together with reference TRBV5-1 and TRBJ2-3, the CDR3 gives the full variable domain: KAGVTQTPRYLIKTRGQQVTLSCSPISGHRSVSWYQQTPGQGLQFLFEYFSETQRNKGNFPGRFSGRQFSNSRSEMNVSTLELGDSALYLCASSLAGNTDTQYFGPGTRLTVL.

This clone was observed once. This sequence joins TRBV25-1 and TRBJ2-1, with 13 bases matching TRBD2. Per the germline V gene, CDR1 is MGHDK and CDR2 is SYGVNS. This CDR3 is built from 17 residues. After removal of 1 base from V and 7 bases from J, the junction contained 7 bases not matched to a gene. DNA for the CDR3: TGTGCCAGCAGTGAATCGGTAGGGACTAGCGGGATTAATGAGCAGTTCTTC. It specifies CASSESVGTSGINEQFF.

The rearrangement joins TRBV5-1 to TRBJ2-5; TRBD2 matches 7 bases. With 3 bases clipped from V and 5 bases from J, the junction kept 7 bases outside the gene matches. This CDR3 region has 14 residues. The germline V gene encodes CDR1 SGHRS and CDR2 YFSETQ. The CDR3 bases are TGCGCCAGCAGCTGGATAGCGGGTCCTGAGACCCAGTACTTC. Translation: CASSWIAGPETQYF.

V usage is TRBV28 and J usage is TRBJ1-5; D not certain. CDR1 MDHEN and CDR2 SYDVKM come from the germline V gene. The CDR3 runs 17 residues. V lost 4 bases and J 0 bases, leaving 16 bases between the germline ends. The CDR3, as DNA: TGTGCCAGCAGTTCTGTGGTGGGCAGCTCTAGCAATCAGCCCCAGCATTTT. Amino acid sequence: CASSSVVGSSSNQPQHF. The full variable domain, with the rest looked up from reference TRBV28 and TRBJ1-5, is DVKVTQSSRYLVKRTGEKVFLECVQDMDHENMFWYRQDPGLGLRLIYFSYDVKMKEKGDIPEGYSVSREKKERFSLILESASTNQTSMYLCASSSVVGSSSNQPQHFGDGTRLSIL.

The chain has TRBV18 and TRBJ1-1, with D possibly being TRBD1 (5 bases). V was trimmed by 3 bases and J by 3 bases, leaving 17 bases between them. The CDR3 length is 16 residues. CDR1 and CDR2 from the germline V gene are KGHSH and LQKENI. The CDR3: CASSPSRKGDDTEAFF. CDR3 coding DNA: TGTGCCAGCTCACCCTCCCGGAAAGGGGACGACACTGAAGCTTTCTTT.

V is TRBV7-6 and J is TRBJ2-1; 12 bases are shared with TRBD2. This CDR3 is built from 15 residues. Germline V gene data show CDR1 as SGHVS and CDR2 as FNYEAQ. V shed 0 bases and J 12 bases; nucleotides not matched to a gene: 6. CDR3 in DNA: TGTGCCAGCAGCTTAGCTGGGCTAGCGGGAGGGTGGCAGTTCTTC. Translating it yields CASSLAGLAGGWQFF.

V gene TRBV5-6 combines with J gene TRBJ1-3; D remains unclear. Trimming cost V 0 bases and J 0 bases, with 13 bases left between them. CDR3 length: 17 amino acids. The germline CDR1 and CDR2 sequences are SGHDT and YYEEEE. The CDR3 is CASSLEGGTHSGNTIYF. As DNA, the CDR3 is TGTGCCAGCAGCTTGGAGGGCGGTACCCACTCTGGAAACACCATATATTTT. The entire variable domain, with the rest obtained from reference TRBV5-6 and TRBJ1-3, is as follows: DAGVTQSPTHLIKTRGQQVTLRCSPKSGHDTVSWYQQALGQGPQFIFQYYEEEERQRGNFPDRFSGHQFPNYSSELNVNALLLGDSALYLCASSLEGGTHSGNTIYFGEGSWLTVV.

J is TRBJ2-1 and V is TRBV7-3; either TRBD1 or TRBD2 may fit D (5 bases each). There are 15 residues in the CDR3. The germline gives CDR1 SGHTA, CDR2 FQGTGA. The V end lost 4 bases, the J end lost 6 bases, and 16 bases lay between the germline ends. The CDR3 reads CASSSSGPLGNEQFF. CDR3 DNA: TGTGCCAGCAGCTCATCGGGACCCCTCGGCAATGAGCAGTTCTTC. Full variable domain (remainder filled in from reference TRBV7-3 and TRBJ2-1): GAGVSQTPSNKVTEKGKYVELRCDPISGHTALYWYRQSLGQGPEFLIYFQGTGAADDSGLPNDRFFAVRPEGSVSTLKIQRTERGDSAVYLCASSSSGPLGNEQFFGPGTRLTVL.

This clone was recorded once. The chain's CDR3 is CASSEGTGLNQPQHF. The CDR3 DNA sequence: TGTGCCAGCAGCGAAGGGACAGGGTTAAATCAGCCCCAGCATTTT. The J gene is TRBJ1-5, the V gene TRBV7-9; TRBD1 matches at 9 bases. The CDR3 is 15 amino acids. The V segment lost 5 bases and the J segment 4 bases; nucleotides outside the gene matches: 6. Looked up from germline, CDR1 is SEHNR and CDR2 is FQNEAQ (reference sequence).

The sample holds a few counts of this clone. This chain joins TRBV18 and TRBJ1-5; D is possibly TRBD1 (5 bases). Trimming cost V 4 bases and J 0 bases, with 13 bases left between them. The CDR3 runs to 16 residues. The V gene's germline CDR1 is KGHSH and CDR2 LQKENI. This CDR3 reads CASSRDTGYSNQPQHF. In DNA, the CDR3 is TGTGCCAGCTCACGAGACACAGGTTATAGCAATCAGCCCCAGCATTTT. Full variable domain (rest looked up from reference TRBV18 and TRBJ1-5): NAGVMQNPRHLVRRRGQEARLRCSPMKGHSHVYWYRQLPEEGLKFMVYLQKENIIDESGMPKERFSAEFPKEGPSILRIQQVVRGDSAAYFCASSRDTGYSNQPQHFGDGTRLSIL.

Here the CDR3 reads CASSLDGRGYTF. CDR3 bases: TGCGCCAGCAGCTTGGACGGACGTGGCTACACCTTC. The chain links TRBV5-1 to TRBJ1-2; D not resolved. V was shortened by 0 bases and J by 7 bases, with 7 bases between the two germline ends. Germline CDR1 is SGHRS and CDR2 is YFSETQ. The CDR3 has 12 amino acids. The full variable domain, with the rest looked up from reference TRBV5-1 and TRBJ1-2, is KAGVTQTPRYLIKTRGQQVTLSCSPISGHRSVSWYQQTPGQGLQFLFEYFSETQRNKGNFPGRFSGRQFSNSRSEMNVSTLELGDSALYLCASSLDGRGYTFGSGTRLTVV.

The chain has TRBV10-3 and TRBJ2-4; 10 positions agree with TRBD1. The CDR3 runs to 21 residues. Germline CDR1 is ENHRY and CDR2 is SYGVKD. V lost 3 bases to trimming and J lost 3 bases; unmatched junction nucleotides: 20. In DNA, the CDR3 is TGTGCCATCAGTGAAACCTACTCCGGGACAGGGGTCTCGGTGGGCAAAAACATTCAGTACTTC. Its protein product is CAISETYSGTGVSVGKNIQYF.

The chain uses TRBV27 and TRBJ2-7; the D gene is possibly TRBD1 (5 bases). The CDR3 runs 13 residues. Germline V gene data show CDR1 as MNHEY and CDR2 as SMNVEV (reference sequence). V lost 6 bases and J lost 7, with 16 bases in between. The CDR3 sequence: CASRGRRTVEQYF. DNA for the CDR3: TGTGCCAGCAGGGGGCGGAGAACGGTGGAGCAGTACTTC.

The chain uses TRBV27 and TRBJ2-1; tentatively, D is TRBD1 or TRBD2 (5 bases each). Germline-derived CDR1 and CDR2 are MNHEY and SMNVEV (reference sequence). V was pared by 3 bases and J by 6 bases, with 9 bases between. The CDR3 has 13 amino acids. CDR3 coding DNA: TGTGCCAGCAGTTTGGGGGTCTCCAATGAGCAGTTCTTC. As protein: CASSLGVSNEQFF.

In nucleotides, the CDR3 is TGTGCCAGCAGCTTAATAGTGAACACTGAAGCTTTCTTT. It is translated as CASSLIVNTEAFF. The rearrangement uses TRBV7-8 and TRBJ1-1; D is undetermined. The CDR3 has 13 amino acids. The germline V and J ends were trimmed by 2 bases and 0 bases, with 4 bases remaining between them. CDR1 is SGHVS, CDR2 FQNEAQ, per germline.

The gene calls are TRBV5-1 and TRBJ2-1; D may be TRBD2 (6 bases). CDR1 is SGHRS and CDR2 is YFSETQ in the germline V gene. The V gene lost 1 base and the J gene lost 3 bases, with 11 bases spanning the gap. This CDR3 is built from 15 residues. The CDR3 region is CASSLLAGLYNEQFF. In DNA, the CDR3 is TGCGCCAGCAGCTTGTTGGCGGGACTCTACAATGAGCAGTTCTTC.

The CDR3 DNA sequence: TGTGCCAGCAGCGTAGGGGGACTAGCGGGAGTAGATACGCAGTATTTT. Protein sequence: CASSVGGLAGVDTQYF. The gene calls are TRBV9 and TRBJ2-3, with TRBD2 matching over 14 bases. The CDR3 consists of 16 residues. Germline CDR1 is SGDLS and CDR2 is YYNGEE. V trimming: 0 bases; J trimming: 5 bases; junction bases outside the gene matches: 2.

The CDR3 spells CASSSTGGRYEQYF. Written as DNA, the CDR3 is TGTGCCAGCAGCTCGACAGGGGGCCGGTACGAGCAGTACTTC. The chain couples TRBV7-9 to TRBJ2-5; 10 bases match TRBD1. The end of the DNA is better explained by TRBJ2-7, so the J call may be wrong. This CDR3 contains 14 residues. Per germline, CDR1 SEHNR and CDR2 FQNEAQ (reference sequence).

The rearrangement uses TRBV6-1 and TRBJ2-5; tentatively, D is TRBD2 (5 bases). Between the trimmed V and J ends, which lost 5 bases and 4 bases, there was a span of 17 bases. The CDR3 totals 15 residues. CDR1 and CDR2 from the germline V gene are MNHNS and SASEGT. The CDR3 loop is CASSLLSGSRETQYF. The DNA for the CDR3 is TGTGCCAGCAGTTTGTTATCGGGGAGTCGAGAGACCCAGTACTTC.

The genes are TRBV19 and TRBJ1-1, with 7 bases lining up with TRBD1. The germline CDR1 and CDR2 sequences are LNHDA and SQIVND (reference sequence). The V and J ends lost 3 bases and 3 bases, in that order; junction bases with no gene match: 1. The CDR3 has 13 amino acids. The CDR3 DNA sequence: TGTGCCAGTAGTATGGGACAGTACACTGAAGCTTTCTTT. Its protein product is CASSMGQYTEAFF.

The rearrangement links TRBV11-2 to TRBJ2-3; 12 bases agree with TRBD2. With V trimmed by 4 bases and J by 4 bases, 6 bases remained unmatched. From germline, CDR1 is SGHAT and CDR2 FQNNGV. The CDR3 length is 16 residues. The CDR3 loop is CASSSPSGGGADTQYF. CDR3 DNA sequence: TGTGCCAGCAGCTCTCCTAGCGGGGGGGGTGCAGATACGCAGTATTTT.

The CDR3 is CASSTLRGSGTEAFF. DNA of the CDR3: TGTGCCAGCAGCACACTCAGGGGGTCGGGCACTGAAGCTTTCTTT. The chain employs TRBV7-2 and TRBJ1-1; 7 nucleotides match TRBD1. The CDR3 consists of 15 residues. V shed 5 bases and J 4 bases; nucleotides not matched to a gene: 10. CDR1 is SGHTA, CDR2 FQGNSA, per germline.

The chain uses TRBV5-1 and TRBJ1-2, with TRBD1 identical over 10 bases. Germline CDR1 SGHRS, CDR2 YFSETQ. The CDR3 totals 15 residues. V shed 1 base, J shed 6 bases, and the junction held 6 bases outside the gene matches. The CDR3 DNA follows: TGCGCCAGCAGCTTGTTGACAGGGGGCGGTCATGGCTACACCTTC. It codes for CASSLLTGGGHGYTF.

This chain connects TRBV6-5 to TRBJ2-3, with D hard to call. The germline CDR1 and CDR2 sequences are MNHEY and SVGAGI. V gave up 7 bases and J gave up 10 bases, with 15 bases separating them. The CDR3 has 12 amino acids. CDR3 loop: CASTNGVQSQYF. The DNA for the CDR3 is TGTGCCAGCACTAATGGTGTGCAGTCGCAGTATTTT.

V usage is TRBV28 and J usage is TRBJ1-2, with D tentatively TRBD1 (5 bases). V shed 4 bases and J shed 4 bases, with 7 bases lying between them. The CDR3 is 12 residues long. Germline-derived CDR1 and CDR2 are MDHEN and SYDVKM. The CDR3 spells CASSWGGYGYTF. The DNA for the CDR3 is TGTGCCAGCAGTTGGGGGGGCTATGGCTACACCTTC.

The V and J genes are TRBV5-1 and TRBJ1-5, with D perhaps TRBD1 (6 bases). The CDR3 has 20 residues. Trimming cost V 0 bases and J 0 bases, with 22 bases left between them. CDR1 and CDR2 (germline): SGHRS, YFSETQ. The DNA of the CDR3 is TGCGCCAGCAGCTTGGTCGAGACCCTAGAGGGGGGAGATAGCAATCAGCCCCAGCATTTT. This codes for CASSLVETLEGGDSNQPQHF.

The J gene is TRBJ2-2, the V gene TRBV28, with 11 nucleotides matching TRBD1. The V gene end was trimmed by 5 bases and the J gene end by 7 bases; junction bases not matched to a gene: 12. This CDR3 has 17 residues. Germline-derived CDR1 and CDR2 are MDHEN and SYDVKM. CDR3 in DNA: TGTGCCAGCAGTAACCGAGGTGGACAGGGGGCTTTCGGGGAGCTGTTTTTT. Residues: CASSNRGGQGAFGELFF. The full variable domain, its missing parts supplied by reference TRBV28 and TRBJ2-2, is DVKVTQSSRYLVKRTGEKVFLECVQDMDHENMFWYRQDPGLGLRLIYFSYDVKMKEKGDIPEGYSVSREKKERFSLILESASTNQTSMYLCASSNRGGQGAFGELFFGEGSRLTVL.